This TCR delta chain came from a study of γδ T cells in repeated Plasmodium falciparum infection. On the study more broadly: The natural-infection arm compared Malian children under seasonal malaria with matched Australian children. Sampling occurred at baseline, pre-infection for selected infections, and 21 days post-infection.

A word on this clone: This likely reflects a read error, since a far larger clone is one base away. The same CDR3 also results from other DNA sequences found in this sample.

TCRdb redid clone calling on the multiplex PCR reads using CATT. The repertoire includes about 57,000 delta-chain clones, around 1.7% of them detected once, and approximately 15% sits in the top ten. Bulk repertoires came from Vgamma9/Vdelta2+ or Vdelta2-negative gammadelta T cells flow-sorted from PBMC. Germline assignment: CDR1 TSWWSYY and CDR2 QGS. CDR3 length equals 24 residues. The sample taken for sequencing was gamma-delta T cells from blood. The chain uses TRDV1 and TRDJ1; TRDD3 matches 8 bases. The sequence was collected from a pool of human donors (malaria-infected and uninfected, not separated). The CDR3 protein is CALGELRVFTWAGWGYRLTDKLIF. The CDR3 DNA follows: TGTGCTCTTGGGGAACTTAGAGTCTTCACCTGGGCAGGATGGGGATACAGGCTCACCGACAAACTCATCTTT.